Sequencing of this T cell receptor (beta chain) was carried out in a study of PD-1 blockade in classical Hodgkin lymphoma. The table came from immunoSEQ multiplex PCR; TCRdb's copy has only in-frame clones and leaves some out. Of 20,000 to 30,000 clones in the sample, approximately 69% were seen once. Each patient experienced a relapse that followed autologous stem cell transplantation, and brentuximab vedotin exposure varied. A remark on this clone: Its target is unknown.

This CDR3 region has 14 residues. J lost 3 bases, V lost 7 bases, and 6 bases had no gene match. From germline, CDR1 is MNHNY and CDR2 SVGAGI (reference sequence). Study observations and caveats: Diversity similar to that of newly diagnosed patients was seen at baseline in complete responders. Patients with an early start, nivolumab under 1 year after ASCT, were excluded. By C4D1, CD4+ diversity increased significantly, especially in complete responders.

The sequence derives from a human donor with classical Hodgkin lymphoma. Source: peripheral blood mononuclear cells (PBMCs), taken at baseline. V and J are TRBV6-6 and TRBJ1-2; 9 positions agree with TRBD1. The CDR3 reads CASTRTGEDYGYTF. The CDR3 bases are TGTGCCAGCACCCGGACAGGGGAGGACTATGGCTACACCTTC.